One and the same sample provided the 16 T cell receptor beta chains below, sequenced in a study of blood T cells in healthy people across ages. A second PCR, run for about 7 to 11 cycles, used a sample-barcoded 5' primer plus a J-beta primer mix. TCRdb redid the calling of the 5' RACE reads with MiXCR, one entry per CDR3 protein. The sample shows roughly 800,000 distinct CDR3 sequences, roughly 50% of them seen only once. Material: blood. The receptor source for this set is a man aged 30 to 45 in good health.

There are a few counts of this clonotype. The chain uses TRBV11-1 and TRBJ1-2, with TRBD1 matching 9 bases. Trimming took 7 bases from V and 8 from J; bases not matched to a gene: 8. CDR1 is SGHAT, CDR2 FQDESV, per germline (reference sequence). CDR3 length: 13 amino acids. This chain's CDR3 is CASTRTGGAGYTF. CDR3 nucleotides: TGTGCCAGCACCCGAACAGGGGGCGCGGGCTACACCTTC.

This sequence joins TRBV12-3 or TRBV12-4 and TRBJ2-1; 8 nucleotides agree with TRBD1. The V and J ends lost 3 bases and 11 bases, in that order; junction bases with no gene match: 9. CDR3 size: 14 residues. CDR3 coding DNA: TGTGCCAGCAGTTTTGGTCTCGGACAGGGACAGCAGTTCTTC. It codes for CASSFGLGQGQQFF.

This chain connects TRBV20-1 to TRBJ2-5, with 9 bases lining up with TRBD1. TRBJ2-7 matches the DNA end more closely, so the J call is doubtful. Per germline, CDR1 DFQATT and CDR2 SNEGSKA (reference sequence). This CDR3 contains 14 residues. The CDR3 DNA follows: TGCAGTGCTACAGGTGGGGGACAGGGAAACGAGCAGTACTTC. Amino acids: CSATGGGQGNEQYF.

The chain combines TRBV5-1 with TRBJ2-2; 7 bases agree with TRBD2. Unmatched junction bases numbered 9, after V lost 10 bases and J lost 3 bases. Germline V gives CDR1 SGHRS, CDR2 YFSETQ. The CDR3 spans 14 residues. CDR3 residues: CADKLADDTGELFF. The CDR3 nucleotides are TGCGCCGACAAGCTAGCGGACGACACCGGGGAGCTGTTTTTT.

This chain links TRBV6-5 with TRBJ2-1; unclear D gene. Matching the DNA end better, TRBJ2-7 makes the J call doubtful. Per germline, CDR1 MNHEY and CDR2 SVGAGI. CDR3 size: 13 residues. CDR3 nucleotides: TGTGCCAGCAGTTACTCCCAAGAATGGGAGCAGTACTTC. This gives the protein CASSYSQEWEQYF.

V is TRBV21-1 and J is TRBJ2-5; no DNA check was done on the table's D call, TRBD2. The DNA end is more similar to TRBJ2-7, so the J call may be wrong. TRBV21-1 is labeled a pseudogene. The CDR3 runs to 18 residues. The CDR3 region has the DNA TGTGCCAGCAGCAAAGGGGTAGCGGGAGATCCAAGGTATGACGAGCAGTACTTC. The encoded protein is CASSKGVAGDPRYDEQYF.

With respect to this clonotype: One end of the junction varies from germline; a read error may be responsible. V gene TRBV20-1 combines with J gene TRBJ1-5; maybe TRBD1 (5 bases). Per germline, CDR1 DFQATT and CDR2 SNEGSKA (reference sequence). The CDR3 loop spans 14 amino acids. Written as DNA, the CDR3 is TGCAGGGCTAGAACGGGGGGACCTAATCAGCCCCAGCATTTT. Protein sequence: CRARTGGPNQPQHF.

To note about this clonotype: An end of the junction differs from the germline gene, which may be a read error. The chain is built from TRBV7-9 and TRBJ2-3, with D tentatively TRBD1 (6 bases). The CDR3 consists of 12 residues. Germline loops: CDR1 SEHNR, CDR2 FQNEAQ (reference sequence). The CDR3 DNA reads TGTACCAGCAGCTTAATGAGGGGGACGCAGTATTTT. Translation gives CTSSLMRGTQYF.

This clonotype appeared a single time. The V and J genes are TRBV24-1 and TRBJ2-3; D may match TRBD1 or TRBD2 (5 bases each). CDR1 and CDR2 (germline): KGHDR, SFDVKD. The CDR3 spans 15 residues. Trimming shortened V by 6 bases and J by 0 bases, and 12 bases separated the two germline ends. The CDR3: CATSPGAQSTDTQYF. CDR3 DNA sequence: TGTGCCACCAGTCCCGGGGCTCAAAGCACAGATACGCAGTATTTT.

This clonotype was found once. CDR3 in DNA: TGTGCCAGCAGCTACGTCGCAGGGTCGAGTCGTGGCTACACCTTC. Its protein is CASSYVAGSSRGYTF. This chain connects TRBV5-5 to TRBJ1-2; maybe TRBD1 (5 bases). Germline lookup yields CDR1 SGHKS and CDR2 YYEKEE (reference sequence). The CDR3 runs to 15 residues. V was cut by 3 bases and J by 7 bases, with 19 bases left in between. Combining the CDR3 with reference TRBV5-5 and TRBJ1-2 gives the whole variable domain DAGVTQSPTHLIKTRGQQVTLRCSPISGHKSVSWYQQVLGQGPQFIFQYYEKEERGRGNFPDRFSARQFPNYSSELNVNALLLGDSALYLCASSYVAGSSRGYTFGSGTRLTVV.

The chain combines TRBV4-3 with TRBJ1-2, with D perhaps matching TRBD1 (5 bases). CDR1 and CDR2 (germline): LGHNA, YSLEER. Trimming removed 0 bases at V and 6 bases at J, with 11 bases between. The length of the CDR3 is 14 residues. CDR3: CASSQEGGVDGYTF. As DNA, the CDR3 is TGCGCCAGCAGCCAAGAAGGAGGGGTAGATGGCTACACCTTC.

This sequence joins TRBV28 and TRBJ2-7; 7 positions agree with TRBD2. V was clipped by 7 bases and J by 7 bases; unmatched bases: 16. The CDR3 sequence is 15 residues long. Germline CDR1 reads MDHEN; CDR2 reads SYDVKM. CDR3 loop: CASMGGSAPYNEQYF. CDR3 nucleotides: TGTGCCAGCATGGGGGGGAGCGCCCCTTACAATGAGCAGTACTTC.

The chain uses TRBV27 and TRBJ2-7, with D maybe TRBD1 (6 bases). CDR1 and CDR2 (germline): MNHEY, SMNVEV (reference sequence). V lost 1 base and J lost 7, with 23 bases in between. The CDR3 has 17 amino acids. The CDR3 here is CASSLLPPGQGAREQYF. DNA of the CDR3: TGTGCCAGCAGTTTATTGCCCCCGGGACAAGGAGCTCGGGAGCAGTACTTC.

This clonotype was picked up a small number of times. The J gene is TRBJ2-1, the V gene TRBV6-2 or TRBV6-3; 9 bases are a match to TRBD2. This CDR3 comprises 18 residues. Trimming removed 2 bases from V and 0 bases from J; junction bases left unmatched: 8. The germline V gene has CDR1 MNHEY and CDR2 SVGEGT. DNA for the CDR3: TGTGCCAGCAGTTACGTAGCGGGGGCCGGGTACTCCTACAATGAGCAGTTCTTC. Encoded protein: CASSYVAGAGYSYNEQFF.

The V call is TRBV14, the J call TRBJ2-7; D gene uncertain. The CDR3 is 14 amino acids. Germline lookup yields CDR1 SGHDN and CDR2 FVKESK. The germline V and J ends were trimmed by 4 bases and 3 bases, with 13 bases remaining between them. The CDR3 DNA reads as TGTGCCAGCAGCCCAGGTTCCAGGAGCTACGAGCAGTACTTC. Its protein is CASSPGSRSYEQYF.

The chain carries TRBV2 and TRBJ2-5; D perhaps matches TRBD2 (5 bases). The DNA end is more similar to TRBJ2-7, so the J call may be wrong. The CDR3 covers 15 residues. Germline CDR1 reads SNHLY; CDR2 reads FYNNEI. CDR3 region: CASRATGYRAGEQYF. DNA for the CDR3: TGTGCCAGCAGGGCCACCGGGTACCGCGCGGGCGAGCAGTACTTC.